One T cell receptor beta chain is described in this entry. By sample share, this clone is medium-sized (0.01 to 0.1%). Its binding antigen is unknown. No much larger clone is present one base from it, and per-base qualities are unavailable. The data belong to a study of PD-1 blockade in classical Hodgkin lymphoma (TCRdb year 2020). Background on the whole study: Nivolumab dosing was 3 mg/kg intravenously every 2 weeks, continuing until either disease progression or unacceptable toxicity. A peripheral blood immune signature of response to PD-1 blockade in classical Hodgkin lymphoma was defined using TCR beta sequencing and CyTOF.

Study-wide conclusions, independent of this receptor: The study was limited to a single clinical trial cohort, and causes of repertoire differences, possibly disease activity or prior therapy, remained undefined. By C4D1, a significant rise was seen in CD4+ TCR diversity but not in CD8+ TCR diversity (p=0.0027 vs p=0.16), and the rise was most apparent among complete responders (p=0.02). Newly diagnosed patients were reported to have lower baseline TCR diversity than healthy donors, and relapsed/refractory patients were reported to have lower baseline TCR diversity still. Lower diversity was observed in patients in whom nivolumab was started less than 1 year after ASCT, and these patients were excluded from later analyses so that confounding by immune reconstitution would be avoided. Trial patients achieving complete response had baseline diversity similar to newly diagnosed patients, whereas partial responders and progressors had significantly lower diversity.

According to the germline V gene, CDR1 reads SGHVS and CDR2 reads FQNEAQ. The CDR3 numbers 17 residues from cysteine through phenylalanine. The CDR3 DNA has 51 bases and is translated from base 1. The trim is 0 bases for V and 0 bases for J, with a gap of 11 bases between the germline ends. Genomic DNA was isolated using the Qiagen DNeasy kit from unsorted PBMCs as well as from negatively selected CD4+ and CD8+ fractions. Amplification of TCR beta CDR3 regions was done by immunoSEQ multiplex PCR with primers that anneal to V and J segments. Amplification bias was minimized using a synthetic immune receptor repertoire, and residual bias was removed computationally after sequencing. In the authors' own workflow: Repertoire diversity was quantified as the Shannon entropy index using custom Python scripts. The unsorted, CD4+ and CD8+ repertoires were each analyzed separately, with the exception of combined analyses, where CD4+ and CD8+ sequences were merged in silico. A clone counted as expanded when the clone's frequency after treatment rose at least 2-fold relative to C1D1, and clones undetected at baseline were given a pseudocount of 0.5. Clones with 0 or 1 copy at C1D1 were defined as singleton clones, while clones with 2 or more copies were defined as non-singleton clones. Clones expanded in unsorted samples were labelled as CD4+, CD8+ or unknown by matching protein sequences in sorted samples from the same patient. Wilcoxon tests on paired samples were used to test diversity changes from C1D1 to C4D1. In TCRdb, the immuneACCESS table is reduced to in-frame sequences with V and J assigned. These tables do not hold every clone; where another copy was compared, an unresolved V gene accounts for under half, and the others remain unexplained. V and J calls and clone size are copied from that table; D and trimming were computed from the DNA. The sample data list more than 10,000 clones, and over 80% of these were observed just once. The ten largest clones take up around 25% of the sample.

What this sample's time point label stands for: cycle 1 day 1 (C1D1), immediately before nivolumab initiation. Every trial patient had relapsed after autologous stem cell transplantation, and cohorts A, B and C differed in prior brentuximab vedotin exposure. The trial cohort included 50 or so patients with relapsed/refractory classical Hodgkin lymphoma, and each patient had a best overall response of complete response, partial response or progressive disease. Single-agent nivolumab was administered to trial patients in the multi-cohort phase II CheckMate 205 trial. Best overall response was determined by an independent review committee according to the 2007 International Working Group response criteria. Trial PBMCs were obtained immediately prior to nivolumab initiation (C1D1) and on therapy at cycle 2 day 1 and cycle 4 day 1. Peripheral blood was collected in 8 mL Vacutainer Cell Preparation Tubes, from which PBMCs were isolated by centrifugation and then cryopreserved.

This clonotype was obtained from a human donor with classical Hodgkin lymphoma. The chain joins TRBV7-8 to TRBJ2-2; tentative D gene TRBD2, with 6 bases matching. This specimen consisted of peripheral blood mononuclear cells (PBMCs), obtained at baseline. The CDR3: CASSLAGGRTNTGELFF. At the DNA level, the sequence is TGTGCCAGCAGCTTAGCGGGGGGACGAACGAACACCGGGGAGCTGTTTTTT.